One and the same sample provided the 8 T cell receptor beta chains below, sequenced in a study of T cells in localized non-small cell lung cancer. Clones were sequenced by immunoSEQ multiplex PCR, and TCRdb holds only the in-frame ones, with some missing. This sample has some 85,000 clones, with over 70% found just once. The sample in question was PBMCs, obtained before any cancer treatment. These receptors all stem from a man between 40 and 70 years old with stage II squamous cell lung carcinoma.

The rearrangement links TRBV7-2 to TRBJ2-7, with D tentatively TRBD2 (6 bases). This CDR3 is built from 14 residues. V was pared by 5 bases and J by 5 bases, with 16 bases between. Germline V gene data show CDR1 as SGHTA and CDR2 as FQGNSA. The CDR3 nucleotides are TGTGCCAGCAGCCGGGAGAATCGCGTCGACGAGCAGTACTTC. This sequence encodes CASSRENRVDEQYF.

The rearrangement joins TRBV5-6 to TRBJ1-2, with D possibly TRBD1 on 5 matching bases. Trimming cost V 4 bases and J 4 bases, with 11 bases left between them. This CDR3 is 13 amino acids long. Germline V lookup: CDR1 SGHDT, CDR2 YYEEEE. This chain's CDR3 is CASSPWGTYGYTF. CDR3 nucleotide sequence: TGTGCCAGCAGCCCTTGGGGCACCTATGGCTACACCTTC.

This clone was recorded a few times. The rearrangement uses TRBV7-8 and TRBJ2-5; TRBD1 matches at 9 bases. The CDR3 covers 14 residues. V was clipped by 1 base and J by 4 bases; unmatched bases: 1. Germline V gives CDR1 SGHVS, CDR2 FQNEAQ. The CDR3 reads CASSLDRGRETQYF. The CDR3 DNA is TGTGCCAGCAGCTTAGACAGGGGGCGAGAGACCCAGTACTTC. Full variable domain (missing parts from reference TRBV7-8 and TRBJ2-5): GAGVSQSPRYKVAKRGQDVALRCDPISGHVSLFWYQQALGQGPEFLTYFQNEAQLDKSGLPSDRFFAERPEGSVSTLKIQRTQQEDSAVYLCASSLDRGRETQYFGPGTRLLVL.

Here the CDR3 reads CASSPNENRVSYEQYF. In DNA form, the CDR3 reads TGTGCCAGCTCACCCAACGAAAACAGGGTTTCCTACGAGCAGTACTTC. The chain carries TRBV18 and TRBJ2-7; TRBD1 might be the D (6 bases). CDR1 and CDR2 from the germline V gene are KGHSH and LQKENI. V was pared by 3 bases and J by 1 base, with 16 bases between. The CDR3 runs 16 residues. The full variable domain, with the rest looked up from reference TRBV18 and TRBJ2-7, is NAGVMQNPRHLVRRRGQEARLRCSPMKGHSHVYWYRQLPEEGLKFMVYLQKENIIDESGMPKERFSAEFPKEGPSILRIQQVVRGDSAAYFCASSPNENRVSYEQYFGPGTRLTVT.

The chain employs TRBV6-5 and TRBJ1-2; the D gene is possibly TRBD1 (5 bases). V lost 8 bases and J lost 3, with 7 bases in between. In germline, CDR1 is MNHEY, CDR2 SVGAGI. There are 11 residues in the CDR3. Here the CDR3 DNA reads TGTGCCAGCGGGGGGGACTATGGCTACACCTTC. Encoded protein: CASGGDYGYTF.

This chain connects TRBV19 to TRBJ2-4; the match to TRBD2 covers 8 bases. The germline CDR1 and CDR2 sequences are LNHDA and SQIVND (reference sequence). The V segment lost 9 bases and the J segment 7 bases; nucleotides outside the gene matches: 11. The CDR3 has 14 residues. CDR3 DNA: TGTGCCAGGGCCGCGGGGGGACCCGGGAACATTCAGTACTTC. Translation gives CARAAGGPGNIQYF.

This clone was found once. The chain is built from TRBV7-8 and TRBJ1-1; D remains ambiguous. Germline V gene sequence: CDR1 SGHVS, CDR2 FQNEAQ. V was trimmed by 5 bases and J by 2 bases, leaving 15 bases between them. The CDR3 spans 15 residues. CDR3 region: CASSQISTVNTEAFF. The CDR3 DNA follows: TGTGCCAGCAGCCAGATATCCACAGTTAACACTGAAGCTTTCTTT.

This clone turned up a few times. J is TRBJ1-1 and V is TRBV28; weak D call: TRBD1 (5 bases). The CDR3 sequence is 16 residues long. Germline V gives CDR1 MDHEN, CDR2 SYDVKM. The V end lost 4 bases, the J end lost 4 bases, and 19 bases lay between the germline ends. Here the CDR3 reads CASSSMGPPWGTEAFF. CDR3 DNA: TGTGCCAGCAGTTCGATGGGGCCCCCGTGGGGCACTGAAGCTTTCTTT.